This T cell receptor beta chain was documented in a study of blood T cell repertoires in COVID-19 (dated by TCRdb to between 2020 and 2021). Some background on the complete study: The collaborator samples originated in the United States, Italy and Spain and spanned the acute and convalescent phases of COVID-19. Nearly every sample came with metadata listing a de-identified subject ID, COVID-19 status, age in years and sex. HLA class I and class II types, where available, came from metadata supplied by the sample provider rather than from assay-based typing. The prospective study material was composed of cDNA or gDNA derived from T cells, B-cell-depleted T cells, or PBMCs. Subjects who had been exposed to COVID-19, were actively infected with it, or had recovered from it provided the deeply sampled blood TCRbeta repertoires that made up the dataset. The samples were drawn from the first 160 participants of the ongoing ImmuneRACE study and from some 1,300 subjects provided by 6 global collaborators. The repertoires were made available in a free public database intended to serve as a resource for research on the immune response to SARS-CoV-2. General conclusions and limits of the study: The quantity of clinical and demographic metadata differed by source and by participant and was supplied without curation.

One collaborating source in Seattle enrolled patients while the patients were actively infected and followed the patients over time throughout the course of disease. Whole blood was collected in K2EDTA tubes by collaborating institutions according to the institutions' own protocols. For TCRbeta analysis, collaborator samples were shipped as frozen whole blood, as isolated PBMCs, or as DNA extracted from either sample type. As regards this clone: What antigen it recognizes has not been identified. The sample holds no much larger clone one base away, and base qualities are not on file.

The immunoSEQ Assay, a bias-controlled multiplex PCR, was used to amplify TCRbeta CDR3 regions from genomic DNA. The authors' pipeline ran thus. The number of nucleated cells in each sample was estimated from the amplification of reference gene primers within the assay. To quantify the absolute abundance of each unique TCRbeta CDR3 rearrangement, sequence reads were collapsed and filtered. For each sample, productive Simpson clonality was calculated by taking the square root of Simpson's diversity index across productive rearrangements. TCRdb stores this immuneACCESS table with in-frame sequences only. Part of the clones is absent; in the studies checked, under half of the shortfall reflects unresolved V genes, and no reason is known for the rest. V, J and clone size reflect that table, while D and trimming were determined from the DNA. The sample data list approximately 51,000 clones, and 87% of these were observed just once. The ten top clones hold 2.1% of the sample.

Taken from the germline V gene (reference sequence), the CDR1 and CDR2 loops are LGHDT and YNNKEL. The junction carries 18 bases between V and J, which are trimmed by 3 bases and 3 bases respectively. The CDR3 starts with the cysteine, ends with the phenylalanine, and has 17 residues. The sequence is cut down to CDR3 DNA, 51 bases in frame from base 1. The rearrangement joined TRBV3-1 (or the pseudogene TRBV3-2) to TRBJ1-5, with TRBD1 as a weak D call on 6 bases. This TCR derives from a woman older than 75 with COVID-19, enrolled during active disease. Material: peripheral blood. The CDR3 protein: CASSQTTQGKNNQPQHF. The sequence in DNA is TGTGCCAGCAGCCAGACGACCCAGGGGAAGAACAATCAGCCCCAGCATTTT.